The 25 T cell receptor beta chains given below trace back to one sample, sequenced in a study of cytomegalovirus exposure and HLA in healthy donors. Sequencing used immunoSEQ multiplex PCR; TCRdb keeps in-frame clones, though not all of them. The sample holds roughly 150,000 clones, more than 85% seen once. Sequenced sample: PBMCs. The receptors stem from a man aged 18 to 30 in good health and CMV-seronegative.

This chain uses TRBV29-1 with TRBJ1-1; D call uncertain. The CDR3 has 10 amino acids. The germline CDR1 and CDR2 sequences are SQVTM and ANQGSEA. V was pared by 7 bases and J by 1 base, with 4 bases between. The CDR3 DNA is TGCAGCGGTAAGAACACTGAAGCTTTCTTT. Its protein is CSGKNTEAFF.

The chain couples TRBV19 to TRBJ1-1, with 7 bases fitting TRBD1. The V segment lost 3 bases and the J segment 0 bases; nucleotides outside the gene matches: 7. Germline lookup yields CDR1 LNHDA and CDR2 SQIVND (reference sequence). The CDR3 is made up of 16 amino acids. The DNA for the CDR3 is TGTGCCAGTAGTATGGGTTCCGGGACAGTGAACACTGAAGCTTTCTTT. Translated: CASSMGSGTVNTEAFF.

The chain recombines TRBV10-1 with TRBJ1-4; possible D gene TRBD1, 5 bases. The CDR3 is made up of 16 amino acids. Trimming cost V 0 bases and J 3 bases, with 11 bases left between them. Germline-derived CDR1 and CDR2 are WNHNN and SYGVQD (reference sequence). The CDR3 nucleotides read TGCGCCAGCAGTGAGTCGACCGGGACTCCTAATGAAAAACTGTTTTTT. Its protein is CASSESTGTPNEKLFF.

For the CDR3, the DNA is TGCGCCAGCAGCTTATCAGAGAACACTGAAGCTTTCTTT. It translates to CASSLSENTEAFF. The rearrangement links TRBV5-1 to TRBJ1-1, with D unclear. The V end was cut by 2 bases, the J end by 1 base, with 6 bases between. Germline V gene sequence: CDR1 SGHRS, CDR2 YFSETQ. The CDR3 is 13 amino acids.

The gene calls are TRBV18 and TRBJ1-3, with D unresolved. This CDR3 has 15 amino acids. The germline V gene encodes CDR1 KGHSH and CDR2 LQKENI. V dropped 1 base and J dropped 0 bases, with 7 bases sitting between them. Here the CDR3 DNA reads TGTGCCAGCTCACCACTCACAATCTCTGGAAACACCATATATTTT. Amino acid sequence: CASSPLTISGNTIYF.

V and J are TRBV9 and TRBJ1-2, with 8 bases identical to TRBD1. Trimming removed 4 bases from V and 2 bases from J; junction bases left unmatched: 7. Germline V lookup: CDR1 SGDLS, CDR2 YYNGEE. The CDR3 extends over 15 amino acids. The DNA of the CDR3 is TGTGCCAGCAGCCCTGAGGACAGGGTCAACTATGGCTACACCTTC. This translates into CASSPEDRVNYGYTF.

The chain combines TRBV7-8 with TRBJ2-1; 10 bases line up with TRBD2. The CDR3 has 15 amino acids. CDR1 is SGHVS, CDR2 FQNEAQ, per germline. With V trimmed by 1 base and J by 9 bases, 6 bases remained unmatched. The CDR3 bases are TGTGCCAGCAGCTTAGAGCGGGGGGGCAAGCGTGAGCAGTTCTTC. This translates into CASSLERGGKREQFF.

The chain links TRBV6-1 to TRBJ2-3; 12 bases are shared with TRBD2. The V and J ends lost 6 bases and 2 bases, in that order; junction bases with no gene match: 3. Germline CDR1 and CDR2: MNHNS and SASEGT. This CDR3 region has 15 residues. The CDR3 is CASRTSGGNTDTQYF. The CDR3 coding sequence is TGTGCCAGCAGGACTAGCGGGGGCAACACAGATACGCAGTATTTT.

The chain couples TRBV5-1 to TRBJ2-6, with no clear D. The CDR3 sequence is 14 residues long. The V gene lost 1 base and the J gene lost 2 bases, with 4 bases spanning the gap. Germline values: CDR1 SGHRS, CDR2 YFSETQ. The CDR3 DNA reads as TGCGCCAGCAGCTTGTCCGCTGGGGCCAACGTCCTGACTTTC. Amino acids: CASSLSAGANVLTF.

The genes are TRBV7-2 and TRBJ2-1; 7 bases align to TRBD2. CDR3 size: 14 residues. Losses at the gene ends were 7 bases for V and 2 bases for J; bases not matched to a gene: 5. Germline CDR1 SGHTA, CDR2 FQGNSA. CDR3 sequence (DNA): TGTGCCAGCACCCTAGCGGAGCCCTACAATGAGCAGTTCTTC. This translates into CASTLAEPYNEQFF. Full variable domain (outside the CDR3, taken from reference TRBV7-2 and TRBJ2-1): GAGVSQSPSNKVTEKGKDVELRCDPISGHTALYWYRQSLGQGLEFLIYFQGNSAPDKSGLPSDRFSAERTGGSVSTLTIQRTQQEDSAVYLCASTLAEPYNEQFFGPGTRLTVL.

The chain is built from TRBV9 and TRBJ1-2, with TRBD1 as a possible D gene (6 bases). The ends were cut back, 2 bases at V and 7 bases at J, with 21 bases in the middle. Germline loops: CDR1 SGDLS, CDR2 YYNGEE. The CDR3 contains 16 residues. This chain's CDR3 is CASSVPRWGGGGGYTF. CDR3 in DNA: TGTGCCAGCAGCGTCCCTCGGTGGGGGGGCGGAGGTGGCTACACCTTC.

DNA for the CDR3: TGTGCCAGCAGAACTTATAGCACAGATACGCAGTATTTT. Protein product: CASRTYSTDTQYF. The chain has TRBV27 and TRBJ2-3, with D hard to call. Trimming removed 6 bases from V and 0 bases from J, with 7 bases in between. CDR1 MNHEY and CDR2 SMNVEV come from the germline V gene (reference sequence). The CDR3 sequence is 13 residues long.

This rearrangement joins TRBV28 to TRBJ1-1, with 7 nucleotides matching TRBD1. Looked up from germline, CDR1 is MDHEN and CDR2 is SYDVKM. After removal of 9 bases from V and 0 bases from J, the junction contained 4 bases not matched to a gene. The CDR3 loop spans 13 amino acids. The CDR3: CASFDRVNTEAFF. The CDR3 nucleotides read TGTGCCAGTTTTGACAGGGTGAACACTGAAGCTTTCTTT.

The V and J genes are TRBV7-6 and TRBJ1-6; D is possibly TRBD1 (6 bases). CDR3 length equals 14 residues. The V and J ends lost 5 bases and 7 bases respectively, with 12 bases between them. Germline lookup yields CDR1 SGHVS and CDR2 FNYEAQ. The CDR3 here is CASSPRGGNSPLHF. The CDR3 DNA is TGTGCCAGCAGCCCCAGGGGAGGGAATTCACCCCTCCACTTT.

This chain links TRBV6-6 with TRBJ2-1, with 9 bases aligning to TRBD2. Germline trimming cut 7 bases from V and 9 bases from J; bases unmatched to any gene: 7. The V gene's germline CDR1 is MNHNY and CDR2 SVGAGI (reference sequence). There are 13 residues in the CDR3. DNA of the CDR3: TGTGCCAGCATGGCTAGCGGGAACGGTGAGCAGTTCTTC. Translated, it gives CASMASGNGEQFF.

V and J are TRBV7-6 and TRBJ1-2, with 7 positions matching TRBD1. Germline V gene sequence: CDR1 SGHVS, CDR2 FNYEAQ. J was trimmed by 8 bases and V by 5 bases; bases with no gene match: 8. The CDR3 totals 13 residues. The CDR3 coding sequence is TGTGCCAGCAGCCCCGACAGGGTGTCGGGCTACACCTTC. It is translated as CASSPDRVSGYTF.

The V call is TRBV19, the J call TRBJ2-2; 13 bases are a match to TRBD2. CDR3 length equals 16 residues. Per germline, CDR1 LNHDA and CDR2 SQIVND (reference sequence). The trim removed 4 bases at V and 6 bases at J, leaving 5 bases unmatched. CDR3 sequence: CASSSGTSGTAGELFF. For the CDR3, the DNA is TGTGCCAGTAGTAGCGGGACTAGCGGGACAGCCGGGGAGCTGTTTTTT.

The V and J genes are TRBV30 and TRBJ1-6; D might be TRBD1 (6 bases). Germline V CDR1 and CDR2: GTSNPN, SVGIG (reference sequence). V lost 0 bases, J lost 2 bases, and 8 bases lay in between. The CDR3 has 15 amino acids. Written as DNA, the CDR3 is TGTGCCTGGAGTGTAGCAGGGGCCTATAATTCACCCCTCCACTTT. Protein sequence: CAWSVAGAYNSPLHF.

This clone was detected only once. V and J are TRBV19 and TRBJ1-1; tentatively, D is TRBD1 (5 bases). The CDR3 has 15 residues. The V and J ends lost 1 base and 4 bases respectively, with 13 bases between them. Germline-derived CDR1 and CDR2 are LNHDA and SQIVND (reference sequence). DNA for the CDR3: TGTGCCAGTAGTATAGTCGGGGGAAGGGGCACTGAAGCTTTCTTT. It translates to CASSIVGGRGTEAFF. The full variable domain, rest sourced from reference TRBV19 and TRBJ1-1, is DGGITQSPKYLFRKEGQNVTLSCEQNLNHDAMYWYRQDPGQGLRLIYYSQIVNDFQKGDIAEGYSVSREKKESFPLTVTSAQKNPTAFYLCASSIVGGRGTEAFFGQGTRLTVV.

The rearrangement joins TRBV28 to TRBJ1-5; no definite D call. Trimming stripped 5 bases from V and 7 bases from J, with 15 bases between. The germline CDR1 and CDR2 sequences are MDHEN and SYDVKM. CDR3 length: 14 residues. CDR3 amino acids: CASSPPWGDQPQHF. DNA for the CDR3: TGTGCCAGCAGTCCCCCGTGGGGAGACCAGCCCCAGCATTTT.

V gene TRBV4-1 combines with J gene TRBJ2-2; D might be TRBD2 (6 bases). Trimming pared 6 bases from V and 1 base from J, leaving 12 bases between. Germline CDR1 MGHRA, CDR2 YSYEKL. The CDR3 is 15 amino acids. CDR3 sequence: CASSQGLLNTGELFF. The DNA of the CDR3 is TGCGCCAGCAGTCAGGGACTTCTGAACACCGGGGAGCTGTTTTTT.

The chain employs TRBV4-2 and TRBJ2-3; 12 bases match TRBD2. CDR1 is LGHNA and CDR2 is YNFKEQ in the germline V gene. The CDR3 is 21 amino acids. V gave up 4 bases and J gave up 1 base; unmatched junction bases: 18. The CDR3 DNA is TGTGCCAGCAGCCGGCGGGGGTTCAGGACTAGCGGGACCACACGCACAGATACGCAGTATTTT. Protein sequence: CASSRRGFRTSGTTRTDTQYF.

CDR3 in amino acids: CASSGSGGTSRWNEQFF. The CDR3, as DNA: TGTGCCAGCAGCGGTTCGGGCGGGACCTCCCGGTGGAATGAGCAGTTCTTC. The gene calls are TRBV9 and TRBJ2-1, with D perhaps matching TRBD2 (6 bases). The CDR3 covers 17 residues. The germline gives CDR1 SGDLS, CDR2 YYNGEE. The ends were cut back, 3 bases at V and 7 bases at J, with 23 bases in the middle.

The CDR3 here is CASSPTPLTGRQPQHF. In nucleotides, the CDR3 is TGTGCCAGCAGCCCAACTCCCCTGACAGGGCGCCAGCCCCAGCATTTT. The V and J genes are TRBV7-2 and TRBJ1-5; TRBD1 aligns across 7 bases. Trimming took 5 bases from V and 7 from J; bases not matched to a gene: 14. CDR1 is SGHTA, CDR2 FQGNSA, per germline. This CDR3 is built from 16 residues. The full variable domain, completed using reference TRBV7-2 and TRBJ1-5, is GAGVSQSPSNKVTEKGKDVELRCDPISGHTALYWYRQSLGQGLEFLIYFQGNSAPDKSGLPSDRFSAERTGGSVSTLTIQRTQQEDSAVYLCASSPTPLTGRQPQHFGDGTRLSIL.

This chain joins TRBV5-1 and TRBJ2-3, with TRBD2 identical over 11 bases. The CDR3 runs to 16 residues. The V segment lost 2 bases and the J segment 2 bases; nucleotides outside the gene matches: 4. Per the germline V gene, CDR1 is SGHRS and CDR2 is YFSETQ. The CDR3 sequence: CASSFGLAGHTDTQYF. CDR3 DNA: TGCGCCAGCAGCTTCGGACTAGCGGGCCACACAGATACGCAGTATTTT.